These 31 T cell receptor beta chains share one sample of origin, sequenced in a study of blood T cell repertoires in COVID-19. Clones were sequenced by immunoSEQ multiplex PCR, and TCRdb holds only the in-frame ones, with some missing. The sample holds about half a million clones, about nine tenths seen once. The sample taken for sequencing was PBMCs or T cells enriched from blood (not recorded which). The receptors were gathered from a woman aged 55 to 70 who had recovered from COVID-19.

This chain joins TRBV4-1 and TRBJ2-7; 8 bases align to TRBD1. Trimming cost V 1 base and J 3 bases; bases outside gene matches: 5. Germline V gene sequence: CDR1 MGHRA, CDR2 YSYEKL. This CDR3 is 15 amino acids long. This CDR3 is CASSQGGQAYYEQYF. The CDR3 nucleotides read TGCGCCAGCAGCCAAGGGGGACAGGCTTACTACGAGCAGTACTTC.

This chain joins TRBV3-1 (or the pseudogene TRBV3-2) and TRBJ1-3; the D is unclear. Germline lookup yields CDR1 LGHDT and CDR2 YNNKEL (reference sequence). V was trimmed by 1 base and J by 3 bases, leaving 10 bases between them. The CDR3 is 15 residues long. CDR3 nucleotides: TGTGCCAGCAGCCAAGTGGGTGACAATGGAAACACCATATATTTT. It codes for CASSQVGDNGNTIYF.

The chain joins TRBV9 to TRBJ1-2; D possibly corresponds to TRBD1 (6 bases). This CDR3 is 14 amino acids long. V was pared by 5 bases and J by 1 base, with 12 bases between. CDR1 is SGDLS, CDR2 YYNGEE, per germline. The CDR3 DNA is TGTGCCAGCAGTGCCCCACAGGGTAACTATGGCTACACCTTC. Its translation is CASSAPQGNYGYTF.

This clone was seen a single time. The rearrangement links TRBV21-1 to TRBJ1-5; the DNA was not used to check the table's D call, TRBD1. TRBV21-1 is deemed a pseudogene. The CDR3 has 16 residues. Written as DNA, the CDR3 is TGTGCCAGCATGGAACAGGGGGCGAATGGCAATCAGCCCCAGCATTTT. This translates into CASMEQGANGNQPQHF.

The chain couples TRBV14 to TRBJ1-4; 7 bases align to TRBD1. The last part of the DNA fits TRBJ2-2 better; the J call may be wrong. This CDR3 is 13 amino acids long. Germline V lookup: CDR1 SGHDN, CDR2 FVKESK. The CDR3 sequence is CASSQDRWRELFF. CDR3 DNA sequence: TGTGCCAGCAGCCAGGACAGGTGGAGGGAGCTGTTTTTT.

This clone was detected only once. The rearrangement uses TRBV18 and TRBJ2-6; TRBD1 might be the D (7 bases). From germline, CDR1 is KGHSH and CDR2 LQKENI. The ends were cut back, 3 bases at V and 0 bases at J, with 15 bases in the middle. The CDR3 runs to 18 residues. This chain's CDR3 is CASSPVEQGGSGANVLTF. CDR3 DNA sequence: TGTGCCAGCTCACCCGTTGAGCAGGGGGGCTCTGGGGCCAACGTCCTGACTTTC.

This clone was recorded a few times. The CDR3 is CASSFSRQSNQPQHF. CDR3 coding DNA: TGTGCCAGCAGTTTCTCCCGACAGAGCAATCAGCCCCAGCATTTT. The V call is TRBV27, the J call TRBJ1-5; D perhaps matches TRBD1 (5 bases). This CDR3 spans 15 amino acids. Germline V lookup: CDR1 MNHEY, CDR2 SMNVEV (reference sequence). Trimming pared 3 bases from V and 1 base from J, leaving 10 bases between.

For this clone: Other nucleotide sequences in the sample specify the same CDR3. V is TRBV2 and J is TRBJ2-1; D remains unclear. This CDR3 is 11 amino acids long. Trimming cost V 6 bases and J 4 bases, with 4 bases left between them. CDR1 is SNHLY and CDR2 is FYNNEI in the germline V gene. CDR3 DNA: TGTGCCAGCAGGTTATACAATGAGCAGTTCTTC. Encoded protein: CASRLYNEQFF.

The rearrangement uses TRBV18 and TRBJ2-1; 7 bases map to TRBD1. From germline, CDR1 is KGHSH and CDR2 LQKENI. CDR3 length equals 13 residues. J gave up 8 bases and V 4 bases, and 5 bases lay outside the gene matches. The CDR3 DNA follows: TGTGCCAGCTCACTCGGGACAGCCGATGAGCAGTTCTTC. Residues: CASSLGTADEQFF. Together with reference TRBV18 and TRBJ2-1, the CDR3 gives the full variable domain: NAGVMQNPRHLVRRRGQEARLRCSPMKGHSHVYWYRQLPEEGLKFMVYLQKENIIDESGMPKERFSAEFPKEGPSILRIQQVVRGDSAAYFCASSLGTADEQFFGPGTRLTVL.

This CDR3 is CASTTRDRSYQPQHF. The DNA of the CDR3 is TGTGCCAGCACCACGAGGGACAGATCATATCAGCCCCAGCATTTT. V usage is TRBV6-5 and J usage is TRBJ1-5; 7 nucleotides agree with TRBD1. The J segment lost 5 bases and the V segment lost 7 bases, leaving 11 bases of the junction unmatched. This CDR3 is built from 15 residues. Germline assignment: CDR1 MNHEY and CDR2 SVGAGI.

The rearrangement joins TRBV2 to TRBJ1-6; D unresolved. Trimming left V 3 bases short and J 2 bases short, with 8 bases between. CDR1 and CDR2 from the germline V gene are SNHLY and FYNNEI. The CDR3 length is 15 residues. The CDR3 region has the DNA TGTGCCAGCAGTGAGCTAGGCACCTATAATTCACCCCTCCACTTT. This encodes CASSELGTYNSPLHF.

This chain links TRBV9 with TRBJ1-5, with D uncertain. CDR1 and CDR2 (germline): SGDLS, YYNGEE. This CDR3 is built from 13 residues. V lost 0 bases, J lost 5 bases, and 6 bases lay in between. As DNA, the CDR3 is TGTGCCAGCAGCGTAGACTCGGATCAGCCCCAGCATTTT. It codes for CASSVDSDQPQHF.

The chain joins TRBV28 to TRBJ1-5, with 10 nucleotides matching TRBD1. CDR1 and CDR2 from the germline V gene are MDHEN and SYDVKM. The CDR3 has 16 amino acids. After removal of 2 bases from V and 5 bases from J, the junction contained 6 bases not matched to a gene. The CDR3 DNA reads as TGTGCCAGCAGTTTACCCGGGACAGGGGTTGATCAGCCCCAGCATTTT. It yields the protein CASSLPGTGVDQPQHF.

With respect to this clone: In the same sample, other DNA sequences code for this CDR3. The chain recombines TRBV30 with TRBJ1-4; maybe TRBD1 (5 bases). CDR1 is GTSNPN and CDR2 is SVGIG in the germline V gene (reference sequence). The CDR3 sequence is 13 residues long. V was cut by 3 bases and J by 6 bases, with 11 bases left in between. CDR3 sequence reads: CAWRAGVDEKLFF. DNA for the CDR3: TGTGCCTGGAGAGCGGGGGTCGATGAAAAACTGTTTTTT.

CDR3 coding DNA: TGTGCCAGCAGGCCCGGACAGGGGGCGTATCAGCCCCAGCATTTT. Translated, it gives CASRPGQGAYQPQHF. The chain is built from TRBV6-5 and TRBJ1-5; 11 bases are shared with TRBD1. This CDR3 contains 15 residues. CDR1 is MNHEY, CDR2 SVGAGI, per germline. V shed 6 bases and J 5 bases; nucleotides not matched to a gene: 6.

Comments on this clone: Distinct nucleotide sequences in the sample also encode this CDR3. DNA of the CDR3: TGTGCCAGCTCACCTCAACCGCAGGGTCCTGGAAACACCATATATTTT. It is translated as CASSPQPQGPGNTIYF. The V gene is TRBV18, the J gene TRBJ1-3, with TRBD1 as a possible D gene (5 bases). The V gene's germline CDR1 is KGHSH and CDR2 LQKENI. This CDR3 has 16 residues. V dropped 3 bases and J dropped 2 bases, with 14 bases sitting between them.

The V gene is TRBV15, the J gene TRBJ1-4, with D possibly matching TRBD1 (5 bases). The CDR3 extends over 15 amino acids. Germline CDR1 reads LNHNV; CDR2 reads YYDKDF (reference sequence). The V and J ends lost 1 base and 7 bases respectively, with 13 bases between them. CDR3 nucleotide sequence: TGTGCCACCAGCAGAGTCTTGGGCGGGGGTGAAAAACTGTTTTTT. Its protein is CATSRVLGGGEKLFF.

This chain uses TRBV12-5 with TRBJ2-3; TRBD2 matches 9 bases. With V trimmed by 7 bases and J by 2 bases, 4 bases remained unmatched. The CDR3 has 14 residues. Germline CDR1 is LGHNT and CDR2 is FRNRAP. The CDR3 DNA is TGTGCTAGTGCCCCGGGACTAGCCACAGATACGCAGTATTTT. Translated: CASAPGLATDTQYF.

This chain joins TRBV5-4 and TRBJ2-7; TRBD2 matches 7 bases. The CDR3 spans 12 residues. CDR1 is SGHNT and CDR2 is YYREEE in the germline V gene (reference sequence). Germline trimming cut 3 bases from V and 5 bases from J; bases unmatched to any gene: 2. The CDR3 spells CASSSGGNEQYV. The CDR3 DNA reads as TGTGCCAGCAGCTCGGGAGGTAACGAGCAGTACGTC.

In the case of this clone: The sample contains more than one DNA sequence encoding this CDR3. V and J are TRBV3-1 (or the pseudogene TRBV3-2) and TRBJ1-6; D not resolved. The ends were cut back, 2 bases at V and 3 bases at J, with 5 bases in the middle. The length of the CDR3 is 14 residues. Germline CDR1 LGHDT, CDR2 YNNKEL (reference sequence). This CDR3 is CASSQQVYNSPLHF. DNA of the CDR3: TGTGCCAGCAGCCAACAGGTCTATAATTCACCCCTCCACTTT.

J is TRBJ2-4 and V is TRBV5-1; the D is unclear. This CDR3 contains 12 residues. Per the germline V gene, CDR1 is SGHRS and CDR2 is YFSETQ. V lost 2 bases, J lost 8 bases, and 8 bases lay in between. CDR3 sequence: CASSFNSHIQYF. CDR3 sequence (DNA): TGCGCCAGCAGCTTTAACAGCCACATTCAGTACTTC.

The chain is built from TRBV6-5 and TRBJ2-7, with a possible D match to TRBD1 (5 bases). The CDR3 has 15 residues. Germline V gives CDR1 MNHEY, CDR2 SVGAGI. Trimming stripped 5 bases from V and 1 base from J, with 15 bases between. CDR3 residues: CASSHGPTGSYEQYV. The CDR3 DNA reads TGTGCCAGCAGTCACGGCCCTACAGGTTCCTACGAGCAGTACGTC.

The V and J genes are TRBV30 and TRBJ1-4; 9 bases line up with TRBD1. Germline V CDR1 and CDR2: GTSNPN, SVGIG (reference sequence). The CDR3 has 16 residues. With 2 bases clipped from V and 0 bases from J, the junction kept 4 bases outside the gene matches. The CDR3 coding sequence is TGTGCCTGGAGTCCCGACAGGGGGGCAACTAATGAAAAACTGTTTTTT. Encoded protein: CAWSPDRGATNEKLFF.

The chain recombines TRBV11-2 with TRBJ2-7; D not certain. In germline, CDR1 is SGHAT, CDR2 FQNNGV. The CDR3 spans 11 residues. V shed 3 bases and J shed 6 bases, with 6 bases lying between them. The CDR3 sequence: CASSLMAEQYF. The CDR3 DNA reads TGTGCCAGCAGCTTGATGGCCGAGCAGTACTTC. Based on the CDR3 plus reference TRBV11-2 and TRBJ2-7, the full variable domain is EAGVAQSPRYKIIEKRQSVAFWCNPISGHATLYWYQQILGQGPKLLIQFQNNGVVDDSQLPKDRFSAERLKGVDSTLKIQPAKLEDSAVYLCASSLMAEQYFGPGTRLTVT.

The V and J genes are TRBV5-8 and TRBJ1-2; D is unresolved. The length of the CDR3 is 12 residues. Trimming shortened V by 2 bases and J by 4 bases, and 6 bases separated the two germline ends. Germline CDR1 reads SGHTS; CDR2 reads YDEGEE. The CDR3, as DNA: TGTGCCAGCAGCTTTGCGGGCTATGGCTACACCTTC. Encoded protein: CASSFAGYGYTF. Full variable domain (outside the CDR3, taken from reference TRBV5-8 and TRBJ1-2): EAGVTQSPTHLIKTRGQQATLRCSPISGHTSVYWYQQALGLGLQFLLWYDEGEERNRGNFPPRFSGRQFPNYSSELNVNALELEDSALYLCASSFAGYGYTFGSGTRLTVV.

The rearrangement joins TRBV4-1 to TRBJ2-1, with 8 bases identical to TRBD1. V was clipped by 2 bases and J by 2 bases; unmatched bases: 8. Germline lookup yields CDR1 MGHRA and CDR2 YSYEKL. The length of the CDR3 is 17 residues. CDR3 DNA sequence: TGCGCCAGCAGCCAACCCCCGACAGGGGTCACCTACAATGAGCAGTTCTTC. Protein sequence: CASSQPPTGVTYNEQFF.

The gene calls are TRBV9 and TRBJ2-1, with D possibly matching TRBD2 (6 bases). V lost 3 bases and J lost 7, with 11 bases in between. Germline V gives CDR1 SGDLS, CDR2 YYNGEE. The CDR3 covers 13 residues. CDR3 amino acids: CASSGGALNEQFF. DNA of the CDR3: TGTGCCAGCAGCGGCGGGGCCCTTAATGAGCAGTTCTTC.

The chain uses TRBV7-9 and TRBJ2-2; TRBD1 matches 8 bases. Trimming cost V 5 bases and J 1 base; bases outside gene matches: 6. The CDR3 length is 16 residues. CDR1 SEHNR and CDR2 FQNEAQ come from the germline V gene (reference sequence). CDR3 region: CASSGRTGLNTGELFF. CDR3 nucleotides: TGTGCCAGCAGCGGCCGGACAGGGCTGAACACCGGGGAGCTGTTTTTT.

The chain recombines TRBV27 with TRBJ2-3; 8 bases line up with TRBD1. CDR3 size: 16 residues. CDR1 and CDR2 (germline): MNHEY, SMNVEV (reference sequence). The ends lost 6 bases at V and 6 bases at J; junction bases unmatched: 14. The CDR3 nucleotides read TGTGCCAGCAGGACCCTGCGCGGACAGGGAGCGGATACGCAGTATTTT. This sequence encodes CASRTLRGQGADTQYF.

This clone was picked up one time. This chain uses TRBV30 with TRBJ2-7; tentatively, D is TRBD1 (5 bases). The CDR3 is 13 residues long. CDR1 is GTSNPN, CDR2 SVGIG, per germline (reference sequence). V lost 1 base and J 2 bases, leaving 9 bases between the germline ends. Written as DNA, the CDR3 is TGTGCCTGGAGTGGCGACAGTGCCTACGAGCAGTACGTC. This translates into CAWSGDSAYEQYV.

This clone was seen once. The rearrangement links TRBV5-1 to TRBJ2-2, with D possibly matching TRBD1 (6 bases). Germline CDR1 is SGHRS and CDR2 is YFSETQ. The CDR3 spans 14 residues. Trimming left V 6 bases short and J 3 bases short, with 12 bases between. Written as DNA, the CDR3 is TGCGCCAGCACCTGGCGGACAGACACCGGGGAGCTGTTTTTT. Protein: CASTWRTDTGELFF. Full variable domain (outside the CDR3, taken from reference TRBV5-1 and TRBJ2-2): KAGVTQTPRYLIKTRGQQVTLSCSPISGHRSVSWYQQTPGQGLQFLFEYFSETQRNKGNFPGRFSGRQFSNSRSEMNVSTLELGDSALYLCASTWRTDTGELFFGEGSRLTVL.